This TCR beta chain is drawn from a study of somatic mutations in cytotoxic T cells in rheumatoid arthritis. The J segment lost 4 bases and the V segment lost 5 bases, leaving 10 bases of the junction unmatched. This CDR3 contains 15 residues. CDR1 and CDR2 (germline): MNHEY, SMNVEV (reference sequence). The table came from immunoSEQ multiplex PCR; TCRdb's copy has only in-frame clones and leaves some out. The sample shows about 18,000 clones, 80% of them seen only once. Each population, CD4+ and CD8+ cells, was isolated by positive magnetic bead selection and checked for purity by flow cytometry. The gene calls are TRBV27 and TRBJ1-2, with 7 bases lining up with TRBD1. This receptor was obtained from an adult with rheumatoid arthritis. The sequenced sample was CD8+ T cells sorted from blood. CDR3 coding DNA: TGTGCCAGCAGTCTTAAAGCCGACAGGGTCTATGGCTACACCTTC. Its protein is CASSLKADRVYGYTF.